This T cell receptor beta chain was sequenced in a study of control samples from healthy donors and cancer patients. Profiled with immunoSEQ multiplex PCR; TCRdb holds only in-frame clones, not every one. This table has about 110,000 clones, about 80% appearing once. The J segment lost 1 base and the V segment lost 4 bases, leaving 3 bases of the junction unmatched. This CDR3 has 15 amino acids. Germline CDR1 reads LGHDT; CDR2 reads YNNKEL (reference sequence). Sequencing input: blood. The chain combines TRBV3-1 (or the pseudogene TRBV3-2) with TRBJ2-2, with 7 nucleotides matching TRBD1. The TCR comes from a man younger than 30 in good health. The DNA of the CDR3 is TGTGCCAGCAGCCCCTGGACAGGGAACACCGGGGAGCTGTTTTTT. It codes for CASSPWTGNTGELFF.